The 16 T cell receptor beta chains presented below share a single source sample, sequenced in a study of T cell responses to AZD1222 COVID-19 vaccine. The protocol was immunoSEQ multiplex PCR, while the TCRdb copy is restricted to in-frame clones and leaves out a portion. Of around 140,000 clones listed, 70% to 90% are singletons. This specimen was peripheral blood, taken 28 days after the second dose of the MenACWY control vaccine. Receptors were obtained from an adult who received the MenACWY meningococcal vaccine as a control.

The chain recombines TRBV18 with TRBJ1-2, with D unresolved. The V end lost 1 base, the J end lost 4 bases, and 10 bases lay between the germline ends. This CDR3 is 14 amino acids long. Germline assignment: CDR1 KGHSH and CDR2 LQKENI. Here the CDR3 DNA reads TGTGCCAGCTCACCACAGGTGACCTCCTATGGCTACACCTTC. This gives the protein CASSPQVTSYGYTF.

The chain links TRBV3-1 (or the pseudogene TRBV3-2) to TRBJ2-2; D call uncertain. This CDR3 is built from 13 residues. Looked up from germline, CDR1 is LGHDT and CDR2 is YNNKEL (reference sequence). V was cut by 1 base and J by 7 bases, with 7 bases left in between. CDR3 DNA sequence: TGTGCCAGCAGCCAAGGGCGGTACGGGGAGCTGTTTTTT. Translating it yields CASSQGRYGELFF.

The gene calls are TRBV7-3 and TRBJ2-1, with D maybe TRBD1 (5 bases). Trimming cost V 4 bases and J 1 base, with 8 bases left between them. CDR1 is SGHTA, CDR2 FQGTGA, per germline. The CDR3 runs to 14 residues. The CDR3 loop is CASSSSGSYNEQFF. As DNA, the CDR3 is TGTGCCAGCAGCTCCTCAGGGTCCTACAATGAGCAGTTCTTC.

The gene calls are TRBV5-5 and TRBJ1-5; 9 bases fit TRBD1. Germline CDR1 SGHKS, CDR2 YYEKEE (reference sequence). V lost 4 bases to trimming and J lost 6 bases; unmatched junction nucleotides: 11. The CDR3 has 16 amino acids. CDR3 loop: CASSRDDRGKFQPQHF. CDR3 sequence (DNA): TGTGCCAGCAGCCGCGACGACAGGGGGAAGTTTCAGCCCCAGCATTTT.

This clone has just a few counts. The V call is TRBV6-5, the J call TRBJ1-1, with TRBD1 identical over 8 bases. The V gene's germline CDR1 is MNHEY and CDR2 SVGAGI. The CDR3 covers 12 residues. J was trimmed by 9 bases and V by 5 bases; bases with no gene match: 5. CDR3 region: CASSRTGSKAFF. The CDR3 nucleotides read TGTGCCAGCAGTCGGACAGGGTCGAAAGCTTTCTTT.

The J gene is TRBJ2-3, the V gene TRBV20-1; TRBD2 matches 8 bases. CDR3 length: 16 amino acids. After removal of 3 bases from V and 0 bases from J, the junction contained 8 bases not matched to a gene. CDR1 is DFQATT and CDR2 is SNEGSKA in the germline V gene (reference sequence). The CDR3 nucleotides are TGCAGTGCTAGTCAGGACGGGGGGGATAGCACAGATACGCAGTATTTT. It yields the protein CSASQDGGDSTDTQYF.

The chain combines TRBV10-3 with TRBJ1-2, with D possibly matching TRBD1 (6 bases). This CDR3 is built from 12 residues. Looked up from germline, CDR1 is ENHRY and CDR2 is SYGVKD. V gave up 9 bases and J gave up 4 bases, with 12 bases separating them. CDR3 sequence: CAIPTGIYGYTF. The CDR3 nucleotides read TGTGCCATTCCGACAGGAATCTATGGCTACACCTTC.

This clone was counted only a few times. This sequence joins TRBV27 and TRBJ2-2; D call uncertain. CDR1 MNHEY and CDR2 SMNVEV come from the germline V gene (reference sequence). The CDR3 loop spans 14 amino acids. Trimming cost V 2 bases and J 4 bases, with 8 bases left between them. CDR3 nucleotides: TGTGCCAGCAGTTTAGGGCGTCGCACCGGGGAGCTGTTTTTT. Protein: CASSLGRRTGELFF.

This sequence joins TRBV2 and TRBJ2-7; 8 bases agree with TRBD2. This CDR3 region has 15 residues. Germline CDR1 and CDR2: SNHLY and FYNNEI. V gave up 7 bases and J gave up 4 bases; unmatched junction bases: 12. CDR3 coding DNA: TGTGCCAGCACCACCCGGGCAGCGGGAGAATACGAGCAGTACTTC. It translates to CASTTRAAGEYEQYF.

The V gene is TRBV19, the J gene TRBJ2-1; tentative D call: TRBD2 (7 bases). The V gene lost 7 bases and the J gene lost 0 bases, with 13 bases spanning the gap. Germline V gene data show CDR1 as LNHDA and CDR2 as SQIVND (reference sequence). This CDR3 contains 15 residues. The CDR3, as DNA: TGTGCCAGTACCGAGGGGGGGACCTCCTACAATGAGCAGTTCTTC. It yields the protein CASTEGGTSYNEQFF.

V is TRBV18 and J is TRBJ1-4; tentatively, D is TRBD1 (5 bases). CDR1 is KGHSH and CDR2 is LQKENI in the germline V gene. This CDR3 spans 15 amino acids. Trimming shortened V by 3 bases and J by 7 bases, and 15 bases separated the two germline ends. CDR3 sequence reads: CASSPGWGKGEKLFF. The CDR3 DNA reads TGTGCCAGCTCACCTGGATGGGGGAAGGGTGAAAAACTGTTTTTT. The full variable domain, in which reference TRBV18 and TRBJ1-4 provide the parts outside the CDR3, is NAGVMQNPRHLVRRRGQEARLRCSPMKGHSHVYWYRQLPEEGLKFMVYLQKENIIDESGMPKERFSAEFPKEGPSILRIQQVVRGDSAAYFCASSPGWGKGEKLFFGSGTQLSVL.

The V gene is TRBV9, the J gene TRBJ1-3; TRBD1 aligns across 11 bases. CDR3 size: 18 residues. Germline V CDR1 and CDR2: SGDLS, YYNGEE. The J segment lost 0 bases and the V segment lost 4 bases, leaving 9 bases of the junction unmatched. CDR3 loop: CASSPGQGALLSGNTIYF. The DNA for the CDR3 is TGTGCCAGCAGCCCAGGACAGGGGGCTCTCCTCTCTGGAAACACCATATATTTT. The variable domain in full, with the rest retrieved from reference TRBV9 and TRBJ1-3, is DSGVTQTPKHLITATGQRVTLRCSPRSGDLSVYWYQQSLDQGLQFLIQYYNGEERAKGNILERFSAQQFPDLHSELNLSSLELGDSALYFCASSPGQGALLSGNTIYFGEGSWLTVV.

This clone was detected once. The rearrangement uses TRBV5-4 and TRBJ2-1, with D tentatively TRBD1 (6 bases). Trimming cost V 4 bases and J 7 bases, with 15 bases left between them. This CDR3 is 14 amino acids long. Per the germline V gene, CDR1 is SGHNT and CDR2 is YYREEE (reference sequence). The CDR3 region is CASSKATGSNEQFF. The CDR3 nucleotides are TGTGCCAGCAGCAAGGCAACAGGGTCGAATGAGCAGTTCTTC.

V gene TRBV30 combines with J gene TRBJ1-2; D is unclear. The CDR3 extends over 13 amino acids. V gave up 3 bases and J gave up 4 bases, with 12 bases separating them. Germline CDR1 and CDR2: GTSNPN and SVGIG (reference sequence). The CDR3 sequence: CAWRVGPFYGYTF. CDR3 sequence (DNA): TGTGCCTGGAGAGTCGGGCCCTTCTATGGCTACACCTTC.

This rearrangement joins TRBV7-8 to TRBJ1-5, with D uncertain. The germline V gene has CDR1 SGHVS and CDR2 FQNEAQ. The ends were cut back, 5 bases at V and 0 bases at J, with 14 bases in the middle. This CDR3 spans 16 amino acids. CDR3 sequence (DNA): TGTGCCAGCAGCGCTAGGTCCACCAATAGCAATCAGCCCCAGCATTTT. It translates to CASSARSTNSNQPQHF. The entire variable domain, with the rest obtained from reference TRBV7-8 and TRBJ1-5, is as follows: GAGVSQSPRYKVAKRGQDVALRCDPISGHVSLFWYQQALGQGPEFLTYFQNEAQLDKSGLPSDRFFAERPEGSVSTLKIQRTQQEDSAVYLCASSARSTNSNQPQHFGDGTRLSIL.

The rearrangement joins TRBV5-1 to TRBJ1-6; 7 bases fit TRBD1. V lost 7 bases to trimming and J lost 10 bases; unmatched junction nucleotides: 14. The CDR3 totals 15 residues. The germline V gene encodes CDR1 SGHRS and CDR2 YFSETQ. The DNA of the CDR3 is TGCGCCAGCGGACGGGACAGCCGTATAGGGTCACCCCTCCACTTT. Translation: CASGRDSRIGSPLHF.